This TCR beta chain was recorded in a study of human T cells and chemical hapten exposure. This clonotype has at least ten counts. TCRdb itself ran the RACE reads through MiXCR, one entry per CDR3 protein. Here the sample spans roughly 250,000 distinct CDR3 sequences, about 9% being singletons. This sample's time point: pre-sensitization, week 0. Treatment here: therapeutic diphenylcyclopropenone sensitization with weekly scalp DPC. CDR1 SGHAT and CDR2 FQNNGV come from the germline V gene. The CDR3 is 12 amino acids. Trimming took 3 bases from V and 10 from J; bases not matched to a gene: 3. The chain has TRBV11-2 and TRBJ2-1, with 7 positions matching TRBD2. The sample consisted of whole blood, taken in connection with sensitization to the hapten diphenylcyclopropenone (DPC). The source of this sequence is a woman in her thirties or forties with alopecia areata. Some clones in this sample may be carry-over from other donors' samples. The CDR3 spells CASSLLAGEQFF. CDR3 in DNA: TGTGCCAGCAGCTTGTTAGCGGGCGAGCAGTTCTTC.